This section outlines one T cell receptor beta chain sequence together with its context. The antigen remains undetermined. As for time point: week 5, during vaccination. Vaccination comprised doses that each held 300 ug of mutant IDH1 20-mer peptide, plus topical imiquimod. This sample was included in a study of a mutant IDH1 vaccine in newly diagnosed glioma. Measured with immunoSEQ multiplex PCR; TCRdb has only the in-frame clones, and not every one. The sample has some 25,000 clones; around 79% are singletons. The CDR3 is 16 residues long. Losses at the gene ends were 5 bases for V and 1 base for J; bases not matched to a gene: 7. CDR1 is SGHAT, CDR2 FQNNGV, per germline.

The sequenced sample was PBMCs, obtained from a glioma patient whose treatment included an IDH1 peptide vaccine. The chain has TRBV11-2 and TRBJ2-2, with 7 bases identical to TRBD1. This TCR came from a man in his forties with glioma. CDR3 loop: CASSLQTGWNTGELFF. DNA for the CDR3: TGTGCCAGCAGCCTCCAGACAGGGTGGAACACCGGGGAGCTGTTTTTT.